This record looks at one TCR beta chain sequence and its context. Its antigen is as yet unknown. The data belong to a study of T cells in localized non-small cell lung cancer. General observations from the study: Heterogeneity cannot be ruled out, as sequencing used one tumor region only.

Measured with immunoSEQ multiplex PCR; TCRdb has only the in-frame clones, and not every one. The sample includes about 4,400 clones, 34% seen only once; the top ten take over 15%. The sequencing used lung tumor tissue, collected before any cancer treatment. The clonotype was recovered from a man between 40 and 70 years old with stage II squamous cell lung carcinoma.

The CDR3 DNA reads TGTGCCAGCAGCCTTAGTCGATACGAGCAGTACTTC. Its translation is CASSLSRYEQYF. The chain recombines TRBV6-8 with TRBJ2-7; no clear D gene. This CDR3 comprises 12 residues. Germline CDR1 and CDR2: MNHGY and SAAAGT. The V and J ends lost 6 bases and 4 bases respectively, with 10 bases between them.